The 28 T cell receptor beta chains listed next were all sequenced from one sample in a study of response to subunit inactivated influenza vaccine (dated by TCRdb to about 2018). Receptor amplification or capture employed RT-PCR. The run used an Illumina HiSeq 2500. Clones were called with MiXCR by TCRdb after fastp trimmed the public reads at Q25, and only in-frame beta chains were retained. Rows are unified per CDR3 protein, each entry keeping the most common DNA and genes. This sample is represented by 800,000 to 1,000,000 distinct CDR3 sequences; 21% of them were singletons. The top ten clones comprise around 9.6% of the sample. The sequenced sample was PBMCs from blood, obtained approximately 5 days after vaccination. The receptors here all came from a man aged 50 to 60 who received an inactivated influenza vaccine. Donor details come from another sample of the same person, matched by shared clones.

Here the CDR3 reads CASSPRLGSGQETQYF. CDR3 nucleotides: TGTGCCAGCAGCCCCCGATTGGGCTCAGGCCAAGAGACCCAGTACTTC. The rearrangement joins TRBV7-8 to TRBJ2-5; no definite D call. The V and J ends lost 5 bases and 1 base respectively, with 17 bases between them. CDR3 length: 16 residues. Germline V gene sequence: CDR1 SGHVS, CDR2 FQNEAQ.

V is TRBV7-2 and J is TRBJ2-5; 7 nucleotides match TRBD2. Germline CDR1 reads SGHTA; CDR2 reads FQGNSA. Trimming took 2 bases from V and 1 from J; bases not matched to a gene: 4. This CDR3 is 15 amino acids long. The CDR3 loop reads CASSLQASGQETQYF. DNA for the CDR3: TGTGCCAGCAGCTTACAGGCTAGCGGCCAAGAGACCCAGTACTTC.

The sample holds many counts of this clonotype. The chain carries TRBV20-1 and TRBJ2-3; 12 bases match TRBD2. The CDR3 totals 16 residues. V lost 6 bases and J lost 0; bases outside the gene matches: 7. CDR1 DFQATT and CDR2 SNEGSKA come from the germline V gene (reference sequence). The CDR3 loop reads CSAGTSGYSSTDTQYF. The CDR3 DNA is TGCAGTGCGGGGACTAGCGGGTACTCTAGCACAGATACGCAGTATTTT.

The table lists this clonotype with many counts. This chain joins TRBV10-3 and TRBJ2-4; D call uncertain. The CDR3 extends over 12 amino acids. CDR1 ENHRY and CDR2 SYGVKD come from the germline V gene. Trimming removed 6 bases at V and 7 bases at J, with 10 bases between. In DNA form, the CDR3 reads TGTGCCATCAGCTTGGGTGGGAACATTCAGTACTTC. Translation gives CAISLGGNIQYF.

This clonotype has a handful of counts. The chain employs TRBV12-3 or TRBV12-4 and TRBJ1-5; D gene unclear. Trimming removed 3 bases from V and 1 base from J, with 10 bases in between. CDR3 size: 15 residues. CDR3 in amino acids: CASSFGRESNQPQHF. CDR3 coding DNA: TGTGCCAGCAGTTTCGGTAGGGAGAGCAATCAGCCCCAGCATTTT.

The CDR3 here is CATSRDLEGHLSYEQYF. DNA of the CDR3: TGTGCCACCAGCAGAGATCTCGAGGGACACCTCTCCTACGAGCAGTACTTC. The J gene is TRBJ2-7, the V gene TRBV15, with a tentative D call TRBD1 (6 bases). Germline loops: CDR1 LNHNV, CDR2 YYDKDF (reference sequence). The CDR3 consists of 17 residues. Trimming took off 0 bases at V and 0 bases at J, with 15 bases between the two ends. The whole variable domain, remainder taken from reference TRBV15 and TRBJ2-7, is DAMVIQNPRYQVTQFGKPVTLSCSQTLNHNVMYWYQQKSSQAPKLLFHYYDKDFNNEADTPDNFQSRRPNTSFCFLDIRSPGLGDTAMYLCATSRDLEGHLSYEQYFGPGTRLTVT.

V gene TRBV19 combines with J gene TRBJ2-1; the D gene is possibly TRBD2 (6 bases). Germline CDR1 reads LNHDA; CDR2 reads SQIVND (reference sequence). V was trimmed by 7 bases and J by 0 bases, leaving 16 bases between them. CDR3 length: 16 amino acids. The CDR3 DNA sequence: TGTGCCAGTAAGGCGGGAAGCATTGACTCCTACAATGAGCAGTTCTTC. This encodes CASKAGSIDSYNEQFF.

In this sample, this clonotype turned up many times. This rearrangement joins TRBV4-2 to TRBJ2-7; 12 bases agree with TRBD2. In germline, CDR1 is LGHNA, CDR2 YNFKEQ. J gave up 6 bases and V 0 bases, and 6 bases lay outside the gene matches. The CDR3 extends over 16 amino acids. For the CDR3, the DNA is TGTGCCAGCAGCCAAGATCCTAGCGGGAGGGTGGTCGAGCAGTACTTC. This codes for CASSQDPSGRVVEQYF.

CDR3 loop: CASSLQGRGYTF. CDR3 DNA sequence: TGTGCCAGCAGTTTACAAGGGCGCGGCTACACCTTC. The V call is TRBV28, the J call TRBJ1-2; D remains ambiguous. With 2 bases removed from V and 8 bases from J, the gap between germline ends came to 9 bases. Germline lookup yields CDR1 MDHEN and CDR2 SYDVKM. This CDR3 comprises 12 residues.

This chain joins TRBV28 and TRBJ2-2; 7 nucleotides align to TRBD2. This CDR3 is built from 14 residues. V gave up 7 bases and J gave up 6 bases; unmatched junction bases: 8. CDR1 and CDR2 from the germline V gene are MDHEN and SYDVKM. The CDR3, as DNA: TGTGCCAGCACTCGGGCTAGCGGCGCCGGGGAGCTGTTTTTT. It encodes CASTRASGAGELFF.

The V call is TRBV29-1, the J call TRBJ2-5; D is perhaps TRBD2 (7 bases). Germline V gives CDR1 SQVTM, CDR2 ANQGSEA. The V end lost 7 bases, the J end lost 13 bases, and 19 bases lay between the germline ends. This CDR3 is built from 11 residues. The CDR3 spells CSGLARGLLYF. For the CDR3, the DNA is TGCAGCGGGTTGGCGCGGGGGCTTCTGTACTTC.

The table lists this clonotype with many counts. This chain connects TRBV5-1 to TRBJ1-2; no clear D. V lost 4 bases to trimming and J lost 2 bases, with 12 bases between them. Germline values: CDR1 SGHRS, CDR2 YFSETQ. This CDR3 comprises 14 residues. CDR3 sequence: CASSPGDTNYGYTF. CDR3 in DNA: TGCGCCAGCAGCCCAGGAGATACCAACTATGGCTACACCTTC.

This clonotype was counted at least ten times. This sequence joins TRBV5-1 and TRBJ2-7; 8 bases agree with TRBD2. V lost 0 bases, J lost 3 bases, and 14 bases stayed unmatched. The CDR3 is 18 residues long. CDR1 is SGHRS, CDR2 YFSETQ, per germline. In nucleotides, the CDR3 is TGCGCCAGCAGCTTGGCCGGGGCTAGCGGGTTGGTCTACTACGAGCAGTACTTC. Protein: CASSLAGASGLVYYEQYF.

The chain joins TRBV3-1 to TRBJ2-4; tentatively, D is TRBD1 (6 bases). The germline V gene has CDR1 LGHDT and CDR2 YNNKEL (reference sequence). Trimming pared 3 bases from V and 0 bases from J, leaving 15 bases between. There are 17 residues in the CDR3. CDR3 sequence: CASSQMGTSLAKNIQYF. The CDR3, as DNA: TGTGCCAGCAGCCAGATGGGGACATCGCTAGCCAAAAACATTCAGTACTTC.

The sample holds a few counts of this clonotype. The chain carries TRBV29-1 and TRBJ2-1; no clear D gene. Germline assignment: CDR1 SQVTM and CDR2 ANQGSEA. The CDR3 totals 15 residues. V lost 0 bases and J 4 bases, leaving 13 bases between the germline ends. The CDR3 spells CSVEDGRVWYNEQFF. DNA of the CDR3: TGCAGCGTTGAAGACGGACGGGTTTGGTACAATGAGCAGTTCTTC.

This clonotype was counted at least ten times. V is TRBV20-1 and J is TRBJ2-1; TRBD2 agrees at 9 bases. The V gene's germline CDR1 is DFQATT and CDR2 SNEGSKA (reference sequence). Germline trimming cut 0 bases from V and 10 bases from J; bases unmatched to any gene: 10. The CDR3 sequence is 15 residues long. As DNA, the CDR3 is TGCAGTGCTAGAGATATGGCGGGAGGGGGGGAGGAGCAGTTCTTC. Translated: CSARDMAGGGEEQFF.

This clonotype was seen a few times. The CDR3 nucleotides are TGCAGATCCAGCCCGCCCGACGGTAGGTTGGGTGAGCAGTTCTTC. Its translation: CRSSPPDGRLGEQFF. This chain joins TRBV20-1 and TRBJ2-1, with D uncertain. CDR1 is DFQATT, CDR2 SNEGSKA, per germline (reference sequence). This CDR3 is built from 15 residues.

This clonotype was counted a few times. V and J are TRBV7-8 and TRBJ1-2; no clear D. CDR1 is SGHVS, CDR2 FQNEAQ, per germline. This CDR3 is 13 amino acids long. This CDR3 is CGTGNGNEYGYTF. The CDR3 DNA reads TGTGGTACGGGGAATGGGAACGAGTACGGCTACACCTTC.

This chain joins TRBV7-6 and TRBJ2-7; TRBD1 is a possible D gene (8 bases). The CDR3 has 15 amino acids. CDR1 is SGHVS, CDR2 FNYEAQ, per germline. V shed 6 bases and J shed 3 bases, with 18 bases lying between them. CDR3 sequence reads: CASSPSGQGNYEQYF. The CDR3 region has the DNA TGTGCCAGCAGTCCTAGCGGACAGGGCAACTACGAGCAGTACTTC. The full variable domain, with the rest looked up from reference TRBV7-6 and TRBJ2-7, is GAGVSQSPRYKVTKRGQDVALRCDPISGHVSLYWYRQALGQGPEFLTYFNYEAQQDKSGLPNDRFSAERPEGSISTLTIQRTEQRDSAMYRCASSPSGQGNYEQYFGPGTRLTVT.

In this sample, this clonotype turned up a few times. The V gene is TRBV11-2, the J gene TRBJ2-3; D is ambiguous. The germline V gene encodes CDR1 SGHAT and CDR2 FQNNGV. This CDR3 has 15 residues. The V end lost 4 bases, the J end lost 2 bases, and 13 bases lay between the germline ends. For the CDR3, the DNA is TGTGCCAGCAGCTCGAAATGGGCAGCCACAGATACGCAGTATTTT. Residues: CASSSKWAATDTQYF.

This clonotype was seen many times. The rearrangement links TRBV20-1 to TRBJ2-7; TRBD2 might be the D (5 bases). Trimming left V 0 bases short and J 0 bases short, with 6 bases between. The CDR3 loop spans 13 amino acids. CDR1 is DFQATT, CDR2 SNEGSKA, per germline (reference sequence). CDR3 sequence: CSAREGSSYEQYF. The CDR3 region has the DNA TGCAGTGCTAGAGAGGGGAGCTCCTACGAGCAGTACTTC.

The V call is TRBV10-3, the J call TRBJ2-5; tentative D call: TRBD2 (6 bases). The CDR3 is 15 residues long. CDR1 is ENHRY, CDR2 SYGVKD, per germline. V dropped 3 bases and J dropped 4 bases, with 15 bases sitting between them. CDR3 sequence: CAISEGRGLGETQYF. The DNA of the CDR3 is TGTGCCATCAGTGAAGGACGGGGACTCGGAGAGACCCAGTACTTC.

The chain links TRBV5-1 to TRBJ2-1; TRBD1 is a possible D gene (6 bases). Trimming removed 1 base from V and 0 bases from J, with 11 bases in between. There are 16 residues in the CDR3. Germline CDR1 and CDR2: SGHRS and YFSETQ. As DNA, the CDR3 is TGCGCCAGCAGCTTGAGGGGGTTTAGCTCCTACAATGAGCAGTTCTTC. Its translation is CASSLRGFSSYNEQFF.

This clonotype was counted a few times. The chain employs TRBV6-5 and TRBJ2-7; TRBD1 is a possible D gene (5 bases). CDR3 length equals 14 residues. V was shortened by 0 bases and J by 6 bases, with 12 bases between the two germline ends. Germline V CDR1 and CDR2: MNHEY, SVGAGI. Here the CDR3 DNA reads TGTGCCAGCAGTTACTCTCAACAGGCTAGCGAGCAGTACTTC. It encodes CASSYSQQASEQYF.

The J gene is TRBJ2-7, the V gene TRBV4-2, with TRBD2 matching over 14 bases. After removal of 4 bases from V and 5 bases from J, the junction contained 7 bases not matched to a gene. The germline V gene encodes CDR1 LGHNA and CDR2 YNFKEQ. The CDR3 consists of 16 residues. As DNA, the CDR3 is TGTGCCAGCAGCCTCGGGACTAGCGGGAGATCGGACGAGCAGTACTTC. As protein: CASSLGTSGRSDEQYF.

The chain uses TRBV29-1 and TRBJ2-7; either TRBD1 or TRBD2 may supply D (6 bases each). CDR1 is SQVTM, CDR2 ANQGSEA, per germline. The CDR3 spans 12 residues. V lost 6 bases to trimming and J lost 6 bases, with 15 bases between them. The CDR3, as DNA: TGCAGCGTGACTAGGACAGCTTCCGAGCAGTACTTC. It codes for CSVTRTASEQYF.

V is TRBV30 and J is TRBJ2-1; TRBD2 matches 8 bases. Per the germline V gene, CDR1 is GTSNPN and CDR2 is SVGIG (reference sequence). CDR3 length: 15 amino acids. Trimming cost V 2 bases and J 1 base; bases outside gene matches: 4. The DNA of the CDR3 is TGTGCCTGGAGTTCGAGCGGGAGTTCCTACAATGAGCAGTTCTTC. Its translation: CAWSSSGSSYNEQFF.

The rearrangement links TRBV6-5 to TRBJ2-7; 7 nucleotides line up with TRBD2. Germline CDR1 and CDR2: MNHEY and SVGAGI. The CDR3 spans 17 residues. The trim removed 2 bases at V and 3 bases at J, leaving 13 bases unmatched. CDR3 residues: CASSYLDSSGRLYEQYF. Written as DNA, the CDR3 is TGTGCCAGCAGTTACCTAGATTCTAGCGGAAGACTCTACGAGCAGTACTTC.